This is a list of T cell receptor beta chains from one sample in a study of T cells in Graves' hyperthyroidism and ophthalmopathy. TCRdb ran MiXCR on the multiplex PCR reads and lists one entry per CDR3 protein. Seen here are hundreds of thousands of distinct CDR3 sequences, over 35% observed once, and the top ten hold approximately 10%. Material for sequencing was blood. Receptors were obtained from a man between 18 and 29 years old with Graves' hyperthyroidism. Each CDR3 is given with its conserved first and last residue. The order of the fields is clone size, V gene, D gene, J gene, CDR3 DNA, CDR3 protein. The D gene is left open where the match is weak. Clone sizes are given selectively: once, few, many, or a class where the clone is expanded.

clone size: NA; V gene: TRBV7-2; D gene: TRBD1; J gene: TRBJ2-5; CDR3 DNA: TGTGCCAGCAGTTCGGACAGGAGGCCCGGGGAGACCCAGTACTTC; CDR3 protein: CASSSDRRPGETQYF
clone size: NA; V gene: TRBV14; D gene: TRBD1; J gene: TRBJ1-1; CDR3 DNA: TGTGCCAGCAGCCCGCGGACAGGAAACTTCCGAGACTTTGAAGCTTTCTTT; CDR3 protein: CASSPRTGNFRDFEAFF
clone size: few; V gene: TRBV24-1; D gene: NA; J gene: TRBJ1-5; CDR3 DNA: TGTGCCAGCAGTCCTCACGGGGCCCGCAATCAGCCCCAGCATTTT; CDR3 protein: CASSPHGARNQPQHF
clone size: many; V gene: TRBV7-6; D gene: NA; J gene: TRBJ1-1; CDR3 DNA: TGTGCCAGCAGCTTAGGGGGCGGGGGCACTGAAGCTTTCTTT; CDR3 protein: CASSLGGGGTEAFF
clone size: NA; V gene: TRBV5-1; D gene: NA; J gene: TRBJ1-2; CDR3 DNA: TGCGCCAGCAGCTTGGTACCGACCTTGGATGGCTACACCTTC; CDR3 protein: CASSLVPTLDGYTF
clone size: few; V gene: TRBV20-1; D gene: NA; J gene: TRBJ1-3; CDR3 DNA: TGCAGTGCTAAAAAACCGATCTCTGGAAACACCATATATTTT; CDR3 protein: CSAKKPISGNTIYF
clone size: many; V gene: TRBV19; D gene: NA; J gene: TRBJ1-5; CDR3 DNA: TGTGCCAGTAGTTTTCGACATGGAAATCAGCCCCAGCATTTT; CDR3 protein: CASSFRHGNQPQHF
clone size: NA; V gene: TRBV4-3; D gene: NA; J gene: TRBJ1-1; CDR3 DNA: TGCGCCAGCAGTCACGGACGCACTGAAGCTTTCTTT; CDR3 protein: CASSHGRTEAFF
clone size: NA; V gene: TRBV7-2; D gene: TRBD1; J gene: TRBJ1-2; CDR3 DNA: TGTGCCAGCAGCTTAGTAAGGACAGGGAATGGCTACACCTTC; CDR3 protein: CASSLVRTGNGYTF
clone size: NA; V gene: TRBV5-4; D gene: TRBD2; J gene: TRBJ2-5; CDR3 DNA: TGTGCCAGCAGCTCCAATACCGGACTAGCGGAAGAGACCCAGTACTTC; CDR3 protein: CASSSNTGLAEETQYF
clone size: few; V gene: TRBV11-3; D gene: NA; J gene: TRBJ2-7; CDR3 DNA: TGTGCCAGCCGGGGGGCGCCGGACGAGCAGTACTTC; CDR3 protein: CASRGAPDEQYF
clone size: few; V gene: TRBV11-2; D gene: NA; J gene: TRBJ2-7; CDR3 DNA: TGTGCCAGCAGCCCCTTTTTAGGGGCAGGGGAGCAGTACTTC; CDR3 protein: CASSPFLGAGEQYF
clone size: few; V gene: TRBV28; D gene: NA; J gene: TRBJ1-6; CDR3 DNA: TGTGCCAGCAGTTTGGTATGGAATAATTCACCCCTCCACTTT; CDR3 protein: CASSLVWNNSPLHF
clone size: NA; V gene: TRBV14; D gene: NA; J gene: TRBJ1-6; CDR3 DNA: TGTGCCAGCAGCCAAGATGCGCAATTCCGCTCACCCCTCCACTTT; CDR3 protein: CASSQDAQFRSPLHF
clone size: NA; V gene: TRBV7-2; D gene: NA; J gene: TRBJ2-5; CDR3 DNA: TGTGCCAGCAGCTTGGCCGCGGCTTCCCAAGAGACCCAGTACTTC; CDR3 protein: CASSLAAASQETQYF
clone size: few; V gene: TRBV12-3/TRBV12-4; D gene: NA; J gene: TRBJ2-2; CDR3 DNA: TGTGCCAGCAGTTTCGAGGGCTGGACCGGGGAGCTGTTTTTT; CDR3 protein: CASSFEGWTGELFF
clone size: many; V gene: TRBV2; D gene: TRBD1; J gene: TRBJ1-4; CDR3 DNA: TGTGCCAGCAGACAGACAGGGGGCCTTCAAAAACTGTTTTTT; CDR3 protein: CASRQTGGLQKLFF
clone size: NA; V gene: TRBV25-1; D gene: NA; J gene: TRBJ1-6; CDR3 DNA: TGTGCCAGTTTGACCGGGTCTTTTAATTCACCCCTCCACTTT; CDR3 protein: CASLTGSFNSPLHF
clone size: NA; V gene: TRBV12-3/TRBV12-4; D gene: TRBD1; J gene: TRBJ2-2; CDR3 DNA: TGTGCCAGCAGTTCCCTACAGGGGGCTGGCGGGGAGCTGTTTTTT; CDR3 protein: CASSSLQGAGGELFF
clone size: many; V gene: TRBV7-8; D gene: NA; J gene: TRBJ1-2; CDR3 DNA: TGTGCCTCGACGGAGGGGAGGCCCGTGACCTATGGCTACACCTTC; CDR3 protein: CASTEGRPVTYGYTF
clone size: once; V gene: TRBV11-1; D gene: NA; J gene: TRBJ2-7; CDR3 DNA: TGTGCCAGCAGCCCCTCGTGGGGGGCAAACGAGCAGTACTTC; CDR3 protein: CASSPSWGANEQYF
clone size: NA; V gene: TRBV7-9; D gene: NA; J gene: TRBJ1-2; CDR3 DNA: TGTGCCAGCAGCCCAGGGAAGATGGTAGGCTACACCTTC; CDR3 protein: CASSPGKMVGYTF
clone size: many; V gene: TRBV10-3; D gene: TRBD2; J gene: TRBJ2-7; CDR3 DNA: TGTGCCATCAGGGCTAGCGGGAGGCTCGACGAGCAGTACTTC; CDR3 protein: CAIRASGRLDEQYF
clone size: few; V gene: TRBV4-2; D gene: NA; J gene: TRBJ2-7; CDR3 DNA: TGTGCCAGCAGCCGAAACTCACTAGCCTACGAGCAGTACTTC; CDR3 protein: CASSRNSLAYEQYF
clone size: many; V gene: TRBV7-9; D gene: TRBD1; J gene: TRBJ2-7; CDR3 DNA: TGTGCCAGCAGCTCAGGGACAGGAGACGAGCAGTACTTC; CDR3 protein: CASSSGTGDEQYF
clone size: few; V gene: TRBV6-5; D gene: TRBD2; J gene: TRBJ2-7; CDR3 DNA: TGTGCCAGCACCCCGGGGGAGGGTAGAAAGCAGTACTTC; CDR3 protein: CASTPGEGRKQYF
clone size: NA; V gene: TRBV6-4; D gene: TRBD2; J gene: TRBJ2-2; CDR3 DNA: TGTGCCAGCAGTCGGGACTACAGGACCGGGGAGCTGTTTTTT; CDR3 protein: CASSRDYRTGELFF
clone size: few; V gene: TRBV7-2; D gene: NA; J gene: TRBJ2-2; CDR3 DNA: TGTGCCAGCAGCTTATTCCCCCTGGGCACGGGGAACACCGGGGAGCTGTTTTTT; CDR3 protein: CASSLFPLGTGNTGELFF
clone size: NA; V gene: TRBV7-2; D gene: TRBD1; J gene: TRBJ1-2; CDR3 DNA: TGTGCCAGCAGCTCGGGACAGTCGGGTGGCTACACCTTC; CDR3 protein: CASSSGQSGGYTF
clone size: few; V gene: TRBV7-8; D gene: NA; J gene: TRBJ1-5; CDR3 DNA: TGTGCCAGCAGCTCACGACGGAGTAATCAGCCCCAGCATTTT; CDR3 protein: CASSSRRSNQPQHF
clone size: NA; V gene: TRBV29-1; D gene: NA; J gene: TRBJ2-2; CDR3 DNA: TGCAGCGTATCAGGGGTCTACACCGGGGAGCTGTTTTTT; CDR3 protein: CSVSGVYTGELFF
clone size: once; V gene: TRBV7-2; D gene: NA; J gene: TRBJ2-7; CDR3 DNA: TGTGCCAGCAGCTTGTACGGGGAGGACGAGCAGTACTTC; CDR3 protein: CASSLYGEDEQYF
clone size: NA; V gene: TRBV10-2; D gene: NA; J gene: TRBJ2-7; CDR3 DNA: TGCGCCAGCAGTGAAGGCGGGACGAGCTCCTACGAGCAGTACTTC; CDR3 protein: CASSEGGTSSYEQYF
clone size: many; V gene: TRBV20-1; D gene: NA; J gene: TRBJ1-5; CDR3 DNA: TGCAGTGCTCGTCGGACACCTGAGGGTCAGCCCCAGCATTTT; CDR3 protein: CSARRTPEGQPQHF
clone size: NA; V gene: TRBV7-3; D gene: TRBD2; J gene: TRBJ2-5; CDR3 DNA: TGTGCCAGCACCCTAGCGGCCTCGGAAGTCTGGGACTTC; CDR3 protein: CASTLAASEVWDF
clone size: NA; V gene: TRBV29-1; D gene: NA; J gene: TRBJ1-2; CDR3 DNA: TGCAGCGTTGTGGGAGTGGGGGGCTATGGCTACACCTTC; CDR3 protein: CSVVGVGGYGYTF
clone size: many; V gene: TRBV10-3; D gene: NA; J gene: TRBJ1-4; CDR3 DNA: TGTGCCAACTCGGGACGCAAAAATGAAAAACTGTTTTTT; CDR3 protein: CANSGRKNEKLFF
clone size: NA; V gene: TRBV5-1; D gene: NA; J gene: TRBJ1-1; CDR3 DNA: TGCGCCGGCAGCTTGGGTGGGTACACTGAAGCTTTCTTT; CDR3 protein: CAGSLGGYTEAFF
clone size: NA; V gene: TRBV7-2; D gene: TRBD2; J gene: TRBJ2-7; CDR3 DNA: TGTGCCAGCAGCCAAGATTCGACTAGCGCCAGCGAGCAGTACTTC; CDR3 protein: CASSQDSTSASEQYF
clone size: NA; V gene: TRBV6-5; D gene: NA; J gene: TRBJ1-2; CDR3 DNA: TGTGCCAGCAGTTTGACCCCGGGTCACGGCGGCTATGGCTACACCTTC; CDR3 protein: CASSLTPGHGGYGYTF
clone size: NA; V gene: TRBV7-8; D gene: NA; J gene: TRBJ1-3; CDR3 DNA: TGTGCCAGCAGCTTAGCGGGGCAGGGAGCTGGAAACACCATATATTTT; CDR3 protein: CASSLAGQGAGNTIYF
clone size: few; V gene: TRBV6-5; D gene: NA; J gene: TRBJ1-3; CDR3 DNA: TGTGCCAGCAGTTACTCAGTTGCCATCTCTGGAAACACCATATATTTT; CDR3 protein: CASSYSVAISGNTIYF
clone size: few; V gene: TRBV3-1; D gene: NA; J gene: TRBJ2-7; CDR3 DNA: TGTGCCAGCAGCCAAGAAGAGTACAGTTCCTACGAGCAGTACTTC; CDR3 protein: CASSQEEYSSYEQYF
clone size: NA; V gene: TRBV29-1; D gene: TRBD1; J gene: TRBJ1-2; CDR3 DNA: TGCAGCGTGTCCGGGACAGGGAGGAATGGCTACACCTTC; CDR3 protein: CSVSGTGRNGYTF